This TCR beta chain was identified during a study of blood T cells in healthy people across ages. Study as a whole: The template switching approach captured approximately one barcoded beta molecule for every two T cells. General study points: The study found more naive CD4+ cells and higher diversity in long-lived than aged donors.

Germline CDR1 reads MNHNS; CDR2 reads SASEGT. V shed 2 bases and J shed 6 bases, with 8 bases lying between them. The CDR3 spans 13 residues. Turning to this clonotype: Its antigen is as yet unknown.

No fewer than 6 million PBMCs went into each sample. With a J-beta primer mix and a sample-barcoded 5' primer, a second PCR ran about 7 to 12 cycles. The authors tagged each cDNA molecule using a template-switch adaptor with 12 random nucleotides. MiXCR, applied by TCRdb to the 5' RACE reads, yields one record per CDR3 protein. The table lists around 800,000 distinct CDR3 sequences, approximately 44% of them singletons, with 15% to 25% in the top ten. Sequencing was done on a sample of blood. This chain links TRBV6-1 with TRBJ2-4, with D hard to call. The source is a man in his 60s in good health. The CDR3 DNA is TGTGCCAGCAGTGAACTACAGCCAAACATTCAGTACTTC. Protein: CASSELQPNIQYF.